This TCR beta chain was recovered during a study of CD8+CD57+ T cells in acquired aplastic anemia. Genomic DNA, serving as template, underwent TCR beta VDJ and CDR3 profiling. TCRdb re-derived calls from the reads in MiXCR, one entry per CDR3 protein. Of over 150,000 distinct CDR3 sequences in the sample, just over 50% were seen once. The CDR3 runs 15 residues. The junction had 3 bases not matched to a gene; V was cut back by 5 bases and J by 1 base. The germline gives CDR1 MRHNA, CDR2 SNTAGT. Study-level points and caveats: Patients and controls had CD8+ Simpson's diversity values that were not significantly distinct.

CD8+CD57+ cell expansion, shown by flow cytometry, had occurred in the patients selected for sequencing. There are a few counts of this clonotype. Its target is unknown. The J gene is TRBJ2-3, the V gene TRBV6-4; the match to TRBD2 covers 10 bases. Sequenced material: sorted CD4+, CD8+, or CD8+CD57+ T cells (not recorded which) from PBMCs. This TCR came from a human donor with aplastic anemia. CDR3 amino acids: CASSRTSGRTDTQYF. CDR3 sequence (DNA): TGTGCCAGCAGTCGGACTAGCGGACGCACAGATACGCAGTATTTT.